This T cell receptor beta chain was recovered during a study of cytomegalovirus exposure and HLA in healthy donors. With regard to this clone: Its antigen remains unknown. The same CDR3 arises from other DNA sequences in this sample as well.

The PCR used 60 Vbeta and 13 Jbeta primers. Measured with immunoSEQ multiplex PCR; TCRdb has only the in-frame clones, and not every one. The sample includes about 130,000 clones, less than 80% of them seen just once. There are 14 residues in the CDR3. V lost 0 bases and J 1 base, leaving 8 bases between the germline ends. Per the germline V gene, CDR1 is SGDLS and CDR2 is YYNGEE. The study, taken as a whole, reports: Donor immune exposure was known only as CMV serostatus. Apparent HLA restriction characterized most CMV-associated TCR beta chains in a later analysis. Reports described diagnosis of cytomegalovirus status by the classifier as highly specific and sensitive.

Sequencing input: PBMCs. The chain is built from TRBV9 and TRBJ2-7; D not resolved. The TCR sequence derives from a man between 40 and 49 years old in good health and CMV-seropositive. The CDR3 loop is CASSVGGRSYEQYF. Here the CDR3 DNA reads TGTGCCAGCAGCGTAGGTGGCAGGTCCTACGAGCAGTACTTC. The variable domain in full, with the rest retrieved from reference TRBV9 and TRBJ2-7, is DSGVTQTPKHLITATGQRVTLRCSPRSGDLSVYWYQQSLDQGLQFLIQYYNGEERAKGNILERFSAQQFPDLHSELNLSSLELGDSALYFCASSVGGRSYEQYFGPGTRLTVT.